This TCR beta chain appears in the sequencing data of a study of T cells in Graves' hyperthyroidism and ophthalmopathy. No ophthalmopathy progression within 18 months constituted stable Graves' hyperthyroidism. A patient was excluded if there was uncontrolled infection, other autoimmune disease, pregnancy or lactation. Concerning this clonotype: One junction end does not reproduce the germline sequence, and a read error may be involved.

The germline V gene has CDR1 ENHRY and CDR2 SYGVKD. The CDR3 loop spans 14 amino acids. The CDR3 regions of TCR beta were amplified from RNA transcripts. The HTBI primer set was used in a first-round RT-PCR of the TCR CDR3. TCRdb reprocessed the multiplex PCR reads via MiXCR and lists one record per CDR3 protein. The profile shows about 98,000 distinct CDR3 sequences, roughly 40% of them singletons. This clonotype was sampled from a woman aged 30 to 39 with Graves' hyperthyroidism. The sequenced sample was peripheral blood or thyroid tissue (not recorded which). The chain couples TRBV10-3 to TRBJ2-7, with D perhaps assigned TRBD1 or TRBD2 (5 bases each). CDR3 region: CASSYQGADYEQYF. Here the CDR3 DNA reads TGTGCCAGCAGTTATCAGGGAGCGGACTACGAGCAGTACTTC.